Listed here are 20 T cell receptor beta chains from one sample, sequenced in a study of CD8+ T cells in alopecia areata. Treatment noted: oral pan-JAK inhibitor, 5-10 mg twice daily. cDNA serving as the sequencing template came from extracted, reverse transcribed RNA. Measured with immunoSEQ multiplex PCR; TCRdb has only the in-frame clones, and not every one. Here the sample spans under 350,000 clones, roughly 64% being singletons. Specimen: CD4+ T cells sorted from blood, collected at week 24, from a patient treated with tofacitinib. Receptor source: a human donor with alopecia areata.

The table lists this clone with a few counts. The V and J genes are TRBV23-1 and TRBJ2-7; TRBD1 might be the D (6 bases). TRBV23-1 is an ORF, with its function uncertain. The CDR3 sequence is 16 residues long. The V end lost 7 bases, the J end lost 3 bases, and 22 bases lay between the germline ends. The CDR3 sequence: CASNPNLRDILYEQYF. CDR3 bases: TGCGCCAGCAACCCCAACCTCCGGGACATACTCTACGAGCAGTACTTC.

The sample holds a few counts of this clone. V is TRBV5-1 and J is TRBJ2-3, with D possibly TRBD1 on 6 matching bases. From germline, CDR1 is SGHRS and CDR2 YFSETQ. Trimming pared 2 bases from V and 1 base from J, leaving 11 bases between. The CDR3 covers 15 residues. CDR3 loop: CASSFSRGGTDTQYF. The CDR3, as DNA: TGCGCCAGCAGCTTTAGCAGGGGAGGCACAGATACGCAGTATTTT.

V and J are TRBV30 and TRBJ1-6, with D maybe TRBD1 (5 bases). This CDR3 has 16 residues. Germline loops: CDR1 GTSNPN, CDR2 SVGIG (reference sequence). The V and J ends lost 0 bases and 4 bases respectively, with 13 bases between them. Here the CDR3 DNA reads TGTGCCTGGAGTGTCGGGGCGGGACCTTATAATTCACCCCTCCACTTT. Amino acids: CAWSVGAGPYNSPLHF. Together with reference TRBV30 and TRBJ1-6, the CDR3 gives the full variable domain: SQTIHQWPATLVQPVGSPLSLECTVEGTSNPNLYWYRQAAGRGLQLLFYSVGIGQISSEVPQNLSASRPQDRQFILSSKKLLLSDSGFYLCAWSVGAGPYNSPLHFGNGTRLTVT.

The table lists this clone with a few counts. The chain carries TRBV19 and TRBJ2-1; D may be TRBD1 or TRBD2 (5 bases each). The V gene's germline CDR1 is LNHDA and CDR2 SQIVND (reference sequence). This CDR3 comprises 14 residues. Trimming removed 0 bases from V and 8 bases from J, with 11 bases in between. CDR3 loop: CASSIDGTVDEQFF. Written as DNA, the CDR3 is TGTGCCAGTAGTATAGATGGGACGGTGGATGAGCAGTTCTTC.

This clone was counted a single time. The gene calls are TRBV27 and TRBJ1-6; D ambiguous. This CDR3 contains 15 residues. From germline, CDR1 is MNHEY and CDR2 SMNVEV (reference sequence). Trimming removed 2 bases at V and 4 bases at J, with 9 bases between. The CDR3 loop reads CASSLATSYNSPLHF. The DNA of the CDR3 is TGTGCCAGCAGTTTAGCGACATCGTATAATTCACCCCTCCACTTT.

This chain uses TRBV27 with TRBJ1-6; D gene unclear. The CDR3 sequence is 15 residues long. Germline lookup yields CDR1 MNHEY and CDR2 SMNVEV (reference sequence). Trimming removed 1 base from V and 8 bases from J, with 12 bases in between. The CDR3 is CASSLFARSDSPLHF. DNA for the CDR3: TGTGCCAGCAGTTTATTTGCCCGGTCGGATTCACCCCTCCACTTT.

CDR3 in amino acids: CAQGAGYSYEQYF. The CDR3 nucleotides read TGTGCCCAGGGGGCAGGGTACTCCTACGAGCAGTACTTC. The chain joins TRBV30 to TRBJ2-7; the match to TRBD1 covers 8 bases. This CDR3 comprises 13 residues. V lost 8 bases to trimming and J lost 0 bases; unmatched junction nucleotides: 6. Per the germline V gene, CDR1 is GTSNPN and CDR2 is SVGIG (reference sequence).

The chain recombines TRBV27 with TRBJ2-3; no reliable D call. In germline, CDR1 is MNHEY, CDR2 SMNVEV (reference sequence). Trimming took 2 bases from V and 1 from J, leaving 10 bases between them. CDR3 size: 15 residues. The CDR3 DNA reads as TGTGCCAGCAGTTTAGGTACTCCTGGCACAGATACGCAGTATTTT. Protein: CASSLGTPGTDTQYF.

The chain is built from TRBV29-1 and TRBJ1-1; a possible D gene is TRBD1 (6 bases). Germline V gene data show CDR1 as SQVTM and CDR2 as ANQGSEA. This CDR3 is 14 amino acids long. CDR3 sequence (DNA): TGCAGTATTATCTTGGGACACCCAAACACTGAAGCTTTCTTT. Its protein product is CSIILGHPNTEAFF.

The rearrangement joins TRBV6-5 to TRBJ1-1, with D possibly being TRBD1 (5 bases). This CDR3 comprises 15 residues. Germline V gene lookup returns CDR1 MNHEY and CDR2 SVGAGI. The V and J ends lost 6 bases and 1 base respectively, with 15 bases between them. The CDR3 DNA is TGTGCCAGCAGACCTCGACAGACGCCGAACACTGAAGCTTTCTTT. It yields the protein CASRPRQTPNTEAFF.

This clone was seen just once. The chain carries TRBV6-6 and TRBJ1-2, with D maybe TRBD1 (5 bases). The length of the CDR3 is 14 residues. Germline V gene lookup returns CDR1 MNHNY and CDR2 SVGAGI (reference sequence). V was trimmed by 7 bases and J by 5 bases, leaving 17 bases between them. The CDR3 loop reads CASIGDLAGYGYTF. CDR3 in DNA: TGTGCCAGCATCGGAGATTTGGCAGGGTATGGCTACACCTTC.

The chain employs TRBV10-3 and TRBJ1-1; D possibly corresponds to TRBD1 (6 bases). This CDR3 has 15 residues. Germline CDR1 is ENHRY and CDR2 is SYGVKD. V lost 0 bases to trimming and J lost 6 bases, with 14 bases between them. Here the CDR3 reads CAISESGRGSAEAFF. In DNA, the CDR3 is TGTGCCATCAGTGAGTCTGGGAGGGGGAGCGCTGAAGCTTTCTTT.

V is TRBV30 and J is TRBJ1-5; no reliable D call. The length of the CDR3 is 14 residues. V gave up 2 bases and J gave up 0 bases, with 8 bases separating them. The germline CDR1 and CDR2 sequences are GTSNPN and SVGIG (reference sequence). The CDR3 sequence is CAWSLGGSNQPQHF. The CDR3 DNA sequence: TGTGCCTGGAGTCTCGGAGGTAGCAATCAGCCCCAGCATTTT.

The V gene is TRBV30, the J gene TRBJ1-2; D might be TRBD1 (5 bases). The CDR3 sequence is 11 residues long. Germline loops: CDR1 GTSNPN, CDR2 SVGIG (reference sequence). Trimming shortened V by 8 bases and J by 0 bases, and 7 bases separated the two germline ends. The CDR3 region is CAGGANYGYTF. The CDR3 DNA sequence: TGTGCCGGAGGGGCTAACTATGGCTACACCTTC.

This clone was counted once. V and J are TRBV15 and TRBJ1-1; tentative D call: TRBD1 (5 bases). The CDR3 runs 20 residues. With 0 bases removed from V and 3 bases from J, the gap between germline ends came to 26 bases. CDR1 is LNHNV, CDR2 YYDKDF, per germline (reference sequence). The CDR3 spells CATSRDLWQGRTSGDTEAFF. CDR3 DNA: TGTGCCACCAGCAGAGATCTCTGGCAGGGCAGGACTTCGGGGGACACTGAAGCTTTCTTT.

V is TRBV29-1 and J is TRBJ1-2; a possible D gene is TRBD1 (5 bases). The CDR3 is 14 residues long. The ends were cut back, 4 bases at V and 0 bases at J, with 12 bases in the middle. Germline CDR1 and CDR2: SQVTM and ANQGSEA. The CDR3 coding sequence is TGCAGCGTTGTCCGTGGGGCAACTAACTATGGCTACACCTTC. Translating gives CSVVRGATNYGYTF.

V and J are TRBV29-1 and TRBJ1-1; D unresolved. Germline assignment: CDR1 SQVTM and CDR2 ANQGSEA. Trimming removed 6 bases at V and 0 bases at J, with 5 bases between. This CDR3 is 11 amino acids long. The CDR3 sequence is CSVRLNTEAFF. Here the CDR3 DNA reads TGCAGCGTCCGTCTGAACACTGAAGCTTTCTTT.

The chain joins TRBV30 to TRBJ2-7; the D is unclear. Trimming took off 2 bases at V and 9 bases at J, with 17 bases between the two ends. The CDR3 runs 13 residues. Germline values: CDR1 GTSNPN, CDR2 SVGIG (reference sequence). Here the CDR3 reads CAWSLPGNSGQYF. The CDR3 bases are TGTGCCTGGAGTCTCCCGGGTAACTCGGGGCAGTACTTC.

The CDR3 protein is CASSGAGLGTDTQYF. The CDR3 bases are TGTGCCAGCAGCGGGGCAGGGTTAGGGACAGATACGCAGTATTTT. The chain has TRBV2 and TRBJ2-3, with D perhaps TRBD1 or TRBD2 (5 bases each). V lost 6 bases, J lost 3 bases, and 16 bases lay in between. There are 15 residues in the CDR3. Germline V gene lookup returns CDR1 SNHLY and CDR2 FYNNEI.

The gene calls are TRBV29-1 and TRBJ2-7, with 10 bases identical to TRBD1. This CDR3 has 14 residues. With 6 bases clipped from V and 2 bases from J, the junction kept 7 bases outside the gene matches. Germline loops: CDR1 SQVTM, CDR2 ANQGSEA. Here the CDR3 DNA reads TGCAGCGTGGCTAGGGGACAGGGGACCTACGAGCAGTACTTC. Its translation: CSVARGQGTYEQYF.